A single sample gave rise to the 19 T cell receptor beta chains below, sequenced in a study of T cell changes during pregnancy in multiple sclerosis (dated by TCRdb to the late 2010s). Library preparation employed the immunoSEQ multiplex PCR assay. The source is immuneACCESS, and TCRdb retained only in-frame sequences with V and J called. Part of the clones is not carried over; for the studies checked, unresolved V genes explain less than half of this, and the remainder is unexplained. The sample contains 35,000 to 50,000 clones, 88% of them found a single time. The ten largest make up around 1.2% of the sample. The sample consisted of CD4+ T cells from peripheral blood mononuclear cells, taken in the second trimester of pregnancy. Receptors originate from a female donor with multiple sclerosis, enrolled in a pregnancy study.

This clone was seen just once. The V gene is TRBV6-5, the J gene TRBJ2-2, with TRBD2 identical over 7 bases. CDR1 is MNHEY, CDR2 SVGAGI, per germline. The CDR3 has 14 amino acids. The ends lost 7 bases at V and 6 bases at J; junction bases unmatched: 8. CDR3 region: CASMISGGAGELFF. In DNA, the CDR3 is TGTGCCAGCATGATCAGTGGGGGGGCCGGGGAGCTGTTTTTT.

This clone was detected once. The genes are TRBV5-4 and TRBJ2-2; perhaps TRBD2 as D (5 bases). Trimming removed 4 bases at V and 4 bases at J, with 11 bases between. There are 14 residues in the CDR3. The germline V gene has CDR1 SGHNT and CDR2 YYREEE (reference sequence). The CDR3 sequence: CASSLPSITGELFF. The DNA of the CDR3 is TGTGCCAGCAGCCTCCCTAGCATCACCGGGGAGCTGTTTTTT.

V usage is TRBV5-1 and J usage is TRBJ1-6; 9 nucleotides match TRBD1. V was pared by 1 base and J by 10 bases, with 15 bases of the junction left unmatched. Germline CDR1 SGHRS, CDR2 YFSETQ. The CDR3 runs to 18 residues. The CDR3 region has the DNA TGCGCCAGCAGCTTGTTCCCTCTACAGGGGGCCTTAACGTCACCCCTCCACTTT. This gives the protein CASSLFPLQGALTSPLHF.

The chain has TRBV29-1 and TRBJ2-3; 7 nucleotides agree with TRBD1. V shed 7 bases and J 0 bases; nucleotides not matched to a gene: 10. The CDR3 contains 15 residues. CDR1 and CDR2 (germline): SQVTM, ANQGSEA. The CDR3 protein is CSGRGRLVSTDTQYF. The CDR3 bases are TGCAGCGGTAGGGGGCGGCTAGTAAGCACAGATACGCAGTATTTT.

The CDR3 sequence: CASSLGTTQETQYF. The DNA for the CDR3 is TGTGCCAGCAGCTTAGGGACAACCCAAGAGACCCAGTACTTC. The chain is built from TRBV7-9 and TRBJ2-5; the D gene is possibly TRBD1 (5 bases). The CDR3 runs to 14 residues. Germline V gene lookup returns CDR1 SEHNR and CDR2 FQNEAQ (reference sequence). The V and J ends lost 1 base and 1 base respectively, with 7 bases between them.

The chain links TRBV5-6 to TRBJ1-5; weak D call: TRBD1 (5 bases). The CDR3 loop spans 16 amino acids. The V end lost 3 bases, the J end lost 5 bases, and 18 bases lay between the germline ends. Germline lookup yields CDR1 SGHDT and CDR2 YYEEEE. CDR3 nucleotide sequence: TGTGCCAGCAGCTCGTGGGGGGGAGGGGAATATCAGCCCCAGCATTTT. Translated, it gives CASSSWGGGEYQPQHF.

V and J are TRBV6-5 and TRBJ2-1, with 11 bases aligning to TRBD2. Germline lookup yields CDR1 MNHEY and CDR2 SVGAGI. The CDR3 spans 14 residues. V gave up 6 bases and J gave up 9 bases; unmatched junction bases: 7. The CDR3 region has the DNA TGTGCCAGCAGCCCAACTAGCGGGAGACGTGAGCAGTTCTTC. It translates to CASSPTSGRREQFF.

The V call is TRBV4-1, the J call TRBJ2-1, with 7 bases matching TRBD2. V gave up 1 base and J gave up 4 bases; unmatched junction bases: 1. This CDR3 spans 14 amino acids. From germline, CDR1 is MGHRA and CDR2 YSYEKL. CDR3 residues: CASSQGLAYNEQFF. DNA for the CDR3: TGCGCCAGCAGCCAAGGACTAGCTTACAATGAGCAGTTCTTC.

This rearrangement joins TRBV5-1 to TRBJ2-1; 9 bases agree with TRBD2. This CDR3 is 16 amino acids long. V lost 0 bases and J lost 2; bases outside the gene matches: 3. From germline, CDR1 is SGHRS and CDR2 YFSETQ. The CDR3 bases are TGCGCCAGCAGCTTGGTTGCGGGAGGGCCCTACAATGAGCAGTTCTTC. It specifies CASSLVAGGPYNEQFF.

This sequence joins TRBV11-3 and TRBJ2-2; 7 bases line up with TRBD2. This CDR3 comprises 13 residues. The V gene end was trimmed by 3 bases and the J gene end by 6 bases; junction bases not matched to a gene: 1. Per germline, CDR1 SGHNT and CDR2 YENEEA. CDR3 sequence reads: CASSFAGAGELFF. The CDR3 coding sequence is TGTGCCAGCAGCTTTGCGGGGGCCGGGGAGCTGTTTTTT.

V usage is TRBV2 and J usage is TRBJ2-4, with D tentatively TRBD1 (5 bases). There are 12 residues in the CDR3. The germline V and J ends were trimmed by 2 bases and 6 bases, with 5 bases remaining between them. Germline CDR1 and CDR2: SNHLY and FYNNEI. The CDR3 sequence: CASSEQGNIQYF. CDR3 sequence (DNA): TGTGCCAGCAGTGAACAGGGAAACATTCAGTACTTC.

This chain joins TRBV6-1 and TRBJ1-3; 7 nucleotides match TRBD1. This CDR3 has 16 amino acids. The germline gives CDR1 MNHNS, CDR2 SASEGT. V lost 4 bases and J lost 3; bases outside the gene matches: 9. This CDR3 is CASSGRQGQNGNTIYF. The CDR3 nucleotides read TGTGCCAGCAGTGGACGACAGGGACAGAATGGAAACACCATATATTTT.

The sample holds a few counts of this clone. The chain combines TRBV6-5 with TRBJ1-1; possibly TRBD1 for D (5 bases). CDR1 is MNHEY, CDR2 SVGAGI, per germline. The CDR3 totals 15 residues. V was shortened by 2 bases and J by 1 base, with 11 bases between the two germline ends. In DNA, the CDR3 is TGTGCCAGCAGTTACCGGGGGGTCTCGAACACTGAAGCTTTCTTT. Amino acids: CASSYRGVSNTEAFF.

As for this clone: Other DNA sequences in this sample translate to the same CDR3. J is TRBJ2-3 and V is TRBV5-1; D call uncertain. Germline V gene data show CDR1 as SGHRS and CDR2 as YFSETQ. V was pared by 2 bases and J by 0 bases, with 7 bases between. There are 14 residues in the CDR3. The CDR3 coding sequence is TGCGCCAGCAGCTTAGACTCAAGCACAGATACGCAGTATTTT. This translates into CASSLDSSTDTQYF.

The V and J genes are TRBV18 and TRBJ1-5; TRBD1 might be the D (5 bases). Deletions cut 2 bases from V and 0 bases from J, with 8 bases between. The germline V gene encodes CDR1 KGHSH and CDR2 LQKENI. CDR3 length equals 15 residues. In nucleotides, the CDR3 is TGTGCCAGCTCACCAACAGGCCTTAGCAATCAGCCCCAGCATTTT. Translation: CASSPTGLSNQPQHF.

The CDR3 here is CASSQGAGVTDTQYF. The DNA for the CDR3 is TGCGCCAGCAGCCAAGGAGCGGGAGTCACAGATACGCAGTATTTT. The gene calls are TRBV4-3 and TRBJ2-3; 8 nucleotides match TRBD2. Germline V gives CDR1 LGHNA, CDR2 YSLEER. V gave up 1 base and J gave up 2 bases; unmatched junction bases: 2. CDR3 length: 15 amino acids.

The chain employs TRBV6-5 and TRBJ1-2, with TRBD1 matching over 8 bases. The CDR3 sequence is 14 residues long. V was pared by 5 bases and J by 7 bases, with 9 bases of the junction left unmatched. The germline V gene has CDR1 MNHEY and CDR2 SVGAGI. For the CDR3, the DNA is TGTGCCAGCAGTACCCACGGACAGGGAGGTGGCTACACCTTC. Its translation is CASSTHGQGGGYTF.

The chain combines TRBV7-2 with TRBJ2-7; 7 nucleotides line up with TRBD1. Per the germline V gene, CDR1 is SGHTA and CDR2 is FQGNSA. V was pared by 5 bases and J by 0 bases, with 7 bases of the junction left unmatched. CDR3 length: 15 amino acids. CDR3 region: CASSVGTASSYEQYF. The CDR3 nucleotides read TGTGCCAGCAGCGTAGGGACAGCCAGCTCCTACGAGCAGTACTTC. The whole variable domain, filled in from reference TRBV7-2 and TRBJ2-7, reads GAGVSQSPSNKVTEKGKDVELRCDPISGHTALYWYRQSLGQGLEFLIYFQGNSAPDKSGLPSDRFSAERTGGSVSTLTIQRTQQEDSAVYLCASSVGTASSYEQYFGPGTRLTVT.

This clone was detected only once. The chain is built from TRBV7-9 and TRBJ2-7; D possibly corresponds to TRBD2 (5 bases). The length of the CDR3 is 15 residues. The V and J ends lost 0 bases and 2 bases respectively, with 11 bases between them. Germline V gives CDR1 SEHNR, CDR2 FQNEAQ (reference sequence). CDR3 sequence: CASSLARAVAYEQYF. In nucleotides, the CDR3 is TGTGCCAGCAGCTTAGCGCGGGCGGTTGCCTACGAGCAGTACTTC.